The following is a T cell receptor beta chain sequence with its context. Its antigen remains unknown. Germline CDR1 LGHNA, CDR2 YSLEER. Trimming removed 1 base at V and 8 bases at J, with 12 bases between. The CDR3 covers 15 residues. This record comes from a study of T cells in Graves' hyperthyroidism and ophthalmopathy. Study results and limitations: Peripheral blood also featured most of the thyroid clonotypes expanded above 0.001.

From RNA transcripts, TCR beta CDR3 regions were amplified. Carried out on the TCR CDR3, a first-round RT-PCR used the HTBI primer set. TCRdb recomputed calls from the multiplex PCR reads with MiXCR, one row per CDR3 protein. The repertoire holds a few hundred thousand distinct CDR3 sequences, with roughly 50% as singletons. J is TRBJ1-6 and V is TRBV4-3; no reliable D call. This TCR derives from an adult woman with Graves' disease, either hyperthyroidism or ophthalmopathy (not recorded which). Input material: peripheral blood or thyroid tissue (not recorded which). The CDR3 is CASSQGAGDYSPLHF. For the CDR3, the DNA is TGCGCCAGCAGCCAAGGCGCAGGCGACTATTCACCCCTCCACTTT.